Listed below are T cell receptor beta chains from one sample, sequenced in a study of CD8+ T cells in alopecia areata. The repertoire was sequenced with immunoSEQ multiplex PCR; TCRdb's copy has only in-frame clones and lacks some. The sample contains about 40,000 clones, roughly 90% of which appear only once. This specimen consisted of CD8+ T cells sorted from blood, obtained at week 24, from a patient treated with tofacitinib. Source of these receptors: a human donor with alopecia areata. Both conserved end residues are part of each CDR3. A clone size is listed for some rows: how often the clone was seen (once, few, many), or a class if it is expanded.

size	V	J	CDR3
-	TRBV5-6	TRBJ2-3	CASSLARGISTDTQYF
-	TRBV6-5	TRBJ1-1	CASSGQGVGDTEAFF
-	TRBV27	TRBJ2-2	CASSGGSRGTGELFF
-	TRBV19	TRBJ1-1	CATVSSPGSTEAFF
-	TRBV4-3	TRBJ2-7	CASSQGRGWSYEQYF
-	TRBV7-8	TRBJ2-7	CASANYEQYF
-	TRBV29-1	TRBJ2-1	CSVHGGGRNEQFF
-	TRBV5-1	TRBJ2-7	CASSSGTGIYEQYF
-	TRBV10-2	TRBJ2-7	CASTKDILSYEQYF
once	TRBV27	TRBJ2-7	CASSPYTSSAYEQYF
-	TRBV19	TRBJ2-2	CASTRSGTVNTGELFF
-	TRBV18	TRBJ2-1	CASSRTPSYNEQFF
once	TRBV6-5	-	CASSYLFGDEQYF
-	TRBV6-5	TRBJ2-5	CASSSLRSMLGTQYF
-	TRBV4-3	TRBJ2-1	CASSPRGGNEQFF
-	TRBV7-9	TRBJ2-5	CASSAGTGTLEQYF
-	TRBV27	-	CASSLSGTGFPYEQYF
-	TRBV7-8	TRBJ2-7	CASSLALLGRVPYEQYF
-	TRBV6-1	TRBJ2-7	CASGQGKYYEQYF
few	TRBV30	TRBJ2-7	CAWTPYVGRAWYEQYF
once	TRBV7-6	TRBJ2-6	CASSVTTAPLTF
-	TRBV4-3	TRBJ1-5	CASSQARDQSQPQHF
-	TRBV19	TRBJ2-1	CASSRTSLDEQFF
-	TRBV7-2	TRBJ2-5	CASSPQPTGPYQETQYF
-	TRBV10-3	TRBJ2-3	CAISDGGVSTDTQYF
-	TRBV7-9	TRBJ1-4	CASSRGYSSNEKLFF